This paragraph covers one T cell receptor (beta chain) sequence. These data are taken from a study of blood T cell repertoires in COVID-19. On the study more broadly: T cells, B-cell-depleted T cells, or PBMCs supplied cDNA or gDNA.

The method was immunoSEQ multiplex PCR; TCRdb's version includes in-frame clones alone and lacks a portion of them. The sample shows a few hundred thousand clones, 65% to 90% of them seen only once. This CDR3 contains 15 residues. Germline CDR1 is SGDLS and CDR2 is YYNGEE. The V end was cut by 0 bases, the J end by 9 bases, with 13 bases between. Adults between roughly 18 and 100 years of age took part from some 25 US areas. Researchers sorted participants into cohorts using their self-reported clinical history. Sequenced input: PBMCs or T cells enriched from blood (not recorded which). V usage is TRBV9 and J usage is TRBJ1-6; unclear D gene. The TCR originated in a woman aged 40 to 50 with acute COVID-19. The CDR3 reads CASSVEPEGGSPLHF. The CDR3 nucleotides read TGTGCCAGCAGCGTAGAACCGGAGGGTGGTTCACCCCTCCACTTT.